This T cell receptor (beta chain) was obtained from a study of blood T cell repertoires in COVID-19. Overall study: Samples of COVID-19 (acute and convalescent) were obtained from the United States, Italy and Spain. In each case, the material was cDNA or gDNA derived from T cells, B-cell-depleted T cells, or PBMCs.

This CDR3 is 18 amino acids long. CDR1 and CDR2 from the germline V gene are PRHDT and FYEKMQ (reference sequence). V trimming: 1 base; J trimming: 0 bases; junction bases outside the gene matches: 5. The authors' processing: Estimation of nucleated cell counts relied on the amplification of reference gene primers. Clones were read by immunoSEQ multiplex PCR, and TCRdb kept only the in-frame ones, dropping some. V, J and clone size were drawn from that table, and D and trimming were deduced from the DNA. The sample has around 100,000 clones; 85% are singletons. The TCR originated in a man aged 35 to 55 with acute or convalescent COVID-19. Sequencing input: peripheral blood. The chain couples TRBV13 to TRBJ2-5; 13 bases line up with TRBD2. The CDR3 is CASSLVGLAGADQETQYF. CDR3 nucleotides: TGTGCCAGCAGCTTAGTTGGACTAGCGGGGGCAGACCAAGAGACCCAGTACTTC.